The entry below gives a single T cell receptor beta chain sequence along with its context. The antigen is not known. Using its own MiXCR run on the 5' RACE reads, TCRdb lists one record per CDR3 protein. The table lists approximately 300,000 distinct CDR3 sequences, 8.5% to 9% of them singletons. The length of the CDR3 is 13 residues. Germline values: CDR1 SGHRS, CDR2 YFSETQ. V was clipped by 1 base and J by 5 bases, with 9 bases between them. The data originate from a study of T cells after yellow fever vaccination. Across the whole study: Preparation of the low-cell-number fractions used SMART-Seq v4 Ultra Low Input. Overall study findings and caveats: Although the secondary response was weaker, it peaked faster, at day 5 versus 15. Most primary-vaccination clones reappeared after the booster (approximately 97% CD4, roughly 90% CD8).

The rearrangement uses TRBV5-1 and TRBJ2-5; D is perhaps TRBD1 (5 bases). The sequencing here drew on PBMCs, taken on the day of the first yellow fever vaccination. The receptor's source is a man aged 18 to 30 who received the YFV17D yellow fever vaccine. The CDR3 DNA is TGCGCCAGCAGCTTGCAGGGTTGGGAGACCCAGTACTTC. Translating it yields CASSLQGWETQYF. Complete variable domain (other parts from reference TRBV5-1 and TRBJ2-5): KAGVTQTPRYLIKTRGQQVTLSCSPISGHRSVSWYQQTPGQGLQFLFEYFSETQRNKGNFPGRFSGRQFSNSRSEMNVSTLELGDSALYLCASSLQGWETQYFGPGTRLLVL.